These 25 T cell receptor beta chains were all obtained from the same sample, sequenced in a study of neurological immune-mediated disorders. In TCRdb, the 5' RACE reads were re-called with MiXCR into one record per CDR3 protein. The data hold more than 35,000 distinct CDR3 sequences, with about a tenth observed a single time. The sample was PBMCs. These receptors came from a woman in her 30s with HTLV-1-associated myelopathy (HAM/TSP).

The sample holds many counts of this clonotype. V is TRBV20-1 and J is TRBJ1-1, with TRBD1 matching over 9 bases. Germline lookup yields CDR1 DFQATT and CDR2 SNEGSKA (reference sequence). The J segment lost 5 bases and the V segment lost 2 bases, leaving 6 bases of the junction unmatched. The CDR3 is made up of 14 amino acids. The CDR3 DNA reads as TGCAGTGCTAGATCGGGGACAGGGTGGACTGAAGCTTTCTTT. Amino acid sequence: CSARSGTGWTEAFF.

This clonotype was found many times. The genes are TRBV12-3 or TRBV12-4 and TRBJ1-2; D is possibly TRBD1 (5 bases). The CDR3 length is 15 residues. V lost 6 bases and J 4 bases, leaving 18 bases between the germline ends. Here the CDR3 DNA reads TGTGCCAGCAGAACCGTAGGCAGGGCGGCCTATGGCTACACCTTC. It translates to CASRTVGRAAYGYTF.

This clonotype was detected ten times or more. This chain links TRBV20-1 with TRBJ2-3; D possibly uses TRBD1 or TRBD2 (6 bases each). V lost 6 bases and J 0 bases, leaving 19 bases between the germline ends. The length of the CDR3 is 16 residues. From germline, CDR1 is DFQATT and CDR2 SNEGSKA (reference sequence). This CDR3 reads CSASVGGRGSTDTQYF. CDR3 DNA sequence: TGCAGTGCATCTGTTGGGGGGCGGGGCAGCACAGATACGCAGTATTTT.

This clonotype was observed at least ten times. This sequence joins TRBV5-6 and TRBJ1-1; TRBD1 matches at 7 bases. V shed 4 bases, J shed 5 bases, and the junction held 5 bases outside the gene matches. Germline values: CDR1 SGHDT, CDR2 YYEEEE. This CDR3 comprises 13 residues. CDR3 residues: CASSPSTGTEAFF. CDR3 bases: TGTGCCAGCAGCCCCTCGACAGGGACTGAAGCTTTCTTT. Complete variable domain (other parts from reference TRBV5-6 and TRBJ1-1): DAGVTQSPTHLIKTRGQQVTLRCSPKSGHDTVSWYQQALGQGPQFIFQYYEEEERQRGNFPDRFSGHQFPNYSSELNVNALLLGDSALYLCASSPSTGTEAFFGQGTRLTVV.

In the case of this clonotype: A junction boundary mismatches the germline segment, possibly from a read error. The rearrangement joins TRBV7-8 to TRBJ2-4; a possible D gene is TRBD1 (6 bases). This CDR3 has 15 residues. The germline V gene has CDR1 SGHVS and CDR2 FQNEAQ. CDR3 in amino acids: CASTPSRTVDSIQFF. DNA for the CDR3: TGTGCCAGCACCCCCTCTAGGACAGTGGACAGCATTCAATTCTTC.

In this sample, this clonotype turned up many times. This chain uses TRBV10-2 with TRBJ1-2; TRBD1 is a possible D gene (6 bases). In germline, CDR1 is WSHSY, CDR2 SAAADI. The CDR3 runs to 14 residues. V lost 0 bases and J 6 bases, leaving 11 bases between the germline ends. CDR3 amino acids: CASSESVAGDGYTF. The CDR3 DNA is TGCGCCAGCAGTGAGTCGGTGGCAGGGGATGGCTACACCTTC.

This clonotype came up many times. The junction departs from the called germline gene at one end, perhaps through a read error. The J gene is TRBJ1-5, the V gene TRBV11-3; no clear D. The CDR3 is 13 residues long. CDR1 and CDR2 (germline): SGHNT, YENEEA. CDR3 residues: CASSSVSSQPQHF. CDR3 nucleotides: TGTGCCAGCAGCTCGGTGAGCAGTCAGCCCCAGCATTTT.

There are many counts of this clonotype. The rearrangement links TRBV5-1 to TRBJ2-4; the D gene is possibly TRBD1 (6 bases). CDR3 length: 14 residues. Germline assignment: CDR1 SGHRS and CDR2 YFSETQ. V was clipped by 2 bases and J by 3 bases, with 9 bases between them. The CDR3 spells CASSFQGSKNIQYF. CDR3 DNA: TGCGCCAGCAGCTTTCAGGGGAGCAAAAACATTCAGTACTTC.

This clonotype was detected many times. The chain couples TRBV19 to TRBJ1-2; 7 bases line up with TRBD1. CDR1 and CDR2 from the germline V gene are LNHDA and SQIVND (reference sequence). The CDR3 sequence is 15 residues long. V was clipped by 5 bases and J by 7 bases; unmatched bases: 13. DNA of the CDR3: TGTGCCAGTAGTCCAAATGGAGGGGGCGAGAGTGGCTACACCTTC. Its translation is CASSPNGGGESGYTF.

This clonotype was recorded at least ten times. The rearrangement uses TRBV20-1 and TRBJ1-1, with D uncertain. The CDR3 contains 13 residues. Per germline, CDR1 DFQATT and CDR2 SNEGSKA (reference sequence). The CDR3 DNA is TGCAGCGTCCTCAGCGTGTCGGGCACTGAAGCTTTCTTT. It translates to CSVLSVSGTEAFF.

This clonotype was seen many times. CDR3 amino acids: CSARSEGGQGGQPQHF. The CDR3 DNA is TGCAGTGCTAGAAGCGAGGGGGGACAGGGTGGTCAGCCCCAGCATTTT. The chain links TRBV20-1 to TRBJ1-5, with 9 nucleotides matching TRBD1. The CDR3 runs 16 residues. Germline CDR1 reads DFQATT; CDR2 reads SNEGSKA (reference sequence). V lost 2 bases to trimming and J lost 6 bases; unmatched junction nucleotides: 11.

This clonotype was seen at least ten times. V is TRBV30 and J is TRBJ1-6; D call uncertain. V was shortened by 4 bases and J by 0 bases, with 7 bases between the two germline ends. This CDR3 has 14 residues. Germline lookup yields CDR1 GTSNPN and CDR2 SVGIG (reference sequence). Here the CDR3 DNA reads TGTGCCTGGACAGGCAGCTCCTATAATTCACCCCTCCACTTT. It codes for CAWTGSSYNSPLHF.

This clonotype was seen repeatedly, ten times or more. The rearrangement joins TRBV18 to TRBJ1-3; 10 positions match TRBD1. CDR1 and CDR2 from the germline V gene are KGHSH and LQKENI. The junction had 9 bases not matched to a gene; V was cut back by 5 bases and J by 2 bases. The CDR3 loop spans 17 amino acids. The CDR3, as DNA: TGTGCCAGCTCATCAACGGGACAGGGGAGTACTGGAAACACCATATATTTT. Encoded protein: CASSSTGQGSTGNTIYF.

This clonotype has at least ten counts. The V call is TRBV20-1, the J call TRBJ2-1; 8 bases line up with TRBD2. This CDR3 contains 15 residues. The V segment lost 6 bases and the J segment 4 bases; nucleotides outside the gene matches: 11. The germline V gene encodes CDR1 DFQATT and CDR2 SNEGSKA (reference sequence). The CDR3: CSATPYSGAYNEQFF. CDR3 bases: TGCAGTGCCACACCCTATAGCGGGGCGTACAATGAGCAGTTCTTC.

This clonotype was recorded many times. The chain combines TRBV20-1 with TRBJ2-2, with D tentatively TRBD2 (6 bases). CDR3 length: 14 residues. Germline V CDR1 and CDR2: DFQATT, SNEGSKA (reference sequence). V was cut by 4 bases and J by 2 bases, with 11 bases left in between. CDR3 amino acids: CSATTAGNTGELFF. The CDR3 DNA sequence: TGCAGTGCTACTACGGCGGGAAACACCGGGGAGCTGTTTTTT.

This clonotype was seen many times. The chain recombines TRBV29-1 with TRBJ2-3, with 11 bases matching TRBD2. CDR1 SQVTM and CDR2 ANQGSEA come from the germline V gene. The J segment lost 0 bases and the V segment lost 3 bases, leaving 14 bases of the junction unmatched. This CDR3 region has 19 residues. This chain's CDR3 is CSVELAGGPAKVSTDTQYF. The CDR3, as DNA: TGCAGCGTTGAGTTAGCGGGGGGGCCCGCCAAAGTTAGCACAGATACGCAGTATTTT.

This clonotype was recorded many times. The chain couples TRBV20-1 to TRBJ1-2, with D hard to call. Germline CDR1 is DFQATT and CDR2 is SNEGSKA (reference sequence). The germline V and J ends were trimmed by 2 bases and 5 bases, with 6 bases remaining between them. This CDR3 is 11 amino acids long. The CDR3 loop is CSARQLYGYTF. The DNA for the CDR3 is TGCAGTGCTAGACAGCTTTATGGCTACACCTTC.

This clonotype was seen repeatedly, ten times or more. The V and J genes are TRBV20-1 and TRBJ2-3; 8 bases align to TRBD2. This CDR3 region has 14 residues. J was trimmed by 2 bases and V by 6 bases; bases with no gene match: 7. Per germline, CDR1 DFQATT and CDR2 SNEGSKA (reference sequence). CDR3 residues: CSAGVAGYTDTQYF. The CDR3 DNA is TGCAGTGCGGGGGTAGCGGGGTACACAGATACGCAGTATTTT.

This clonotype appeared many times. The V gene is TRBV18, the J gene TRBJ1-2; D gene uncertain. V shed 0 bases and J shed 8 bases, with 19 bases lying between them. This CDR3 is 16 amino acids long. Germline CDR1 and CDR2: KGHSH and LQKENI. CDR3 DNA sequence: TGTGCCAGCTCACCACCACCCCATATAGTTTCGCGCGGCTACACCTTC. Translation gives CASSPPPHIVSRGYTF.

The CDR3 DNA follows: TGCAGTGCTATCGGGGGGAGGGTGGGCAGCGACGAGCAGTACTTC. This translates into CSAIGGRVGSDEQYF. The chain uses TRBV20-1 and TRBJ2-7; TRBD2 matches 7 bases. V lost 4 bases and J lost 5; bases outside the gene matches: 14. There are 15 residues in the CDR3. CDR1 DFQATT and CDR2 SNEGSKA come from the germline V gene (reference sequence).

The sample holds many counts of this clonotype. The chain has TRBV14 and TRBJ1-1; D gene unclear. The CDR3 has 12 amino acids. Germline V lookup: CDR1 SGHDN, CDR2 FVKESK. V lost 3 bases and J 6 bases, leaving 8 bases between the germline ends. The DNA of the CDR3 is TGTGCCAGCAGCCATTGGGGATCTGAAGCTTTCTTT. Amino acids: CASSHWGSEAFF.

In its sample, this clonotype was seen many times. The genes are TRBV20-1 and TRBJ1-1, with D possibly TRBD1 on 5 matching bases. Between the trimmed V and J ends, which lost 4 bases and 7 bases, there was a span of 19 bases. Germline assignment: CDR1 DFQATT and CDR2 SNEGSKA (reference sequence). The length of the CDR3 is 14 residues. In DNA form, the CDR3 reads TGCAGTGCTATTAAGAGAGGAGGGGCAAATGAAGCTTTCTTT. This translates into CSAIKRGGANEAFF.

This clonotype was seen at least ten times. This rearrangement joins TRBV6-1 to TRBJ2-7; 7 bases match TRBD2. The CDR3 totals 14 residues. J gave up 0 bases and V 5 bases, and 4 bases lay outside the gene matches. Germline CDR1 and CDR2: MNHNS and SASEGT. The CDR3 sequence is CASSLADSSYEQYF. DNA for the CDR3: TGTGCCAGCAGTCTAGCGGATAGCTCCTACGAGCAGTACTTC.

In this sample, this clonotype turned up a few times. The CDR3 protein is CASSPEPGGTQYF. CDR3 bases: TGCGCCAGCAGCCCCGAGCCCGGGGGGACCCAGTACTTC. J is TRBJ2-5 and V is TRBV5-1; possible D gene TRBD2, 6 bases. Germline V gene sequence: CDR1 SGHRS, CDR2 YFSETQ. V lost 4 bases to trimming and J lost 7 bases, with 14 bases between them. The CDR3 runs 13 residues.

This clonotype was seen only once. The rearrangement joins TRBV5-1 to TRBJ2-7; 7 positions agree with TRBD1. The length of the CDR3 is 15 residues. CDR1 and CDR2 from the germline V gene are SGHRS and YFSETQ. V dropped 4 bases and J dropped 6; count of bases not matched to a gene: 13. CDR3 loop: CASSVVGGVGGEQYF. The CDR3 DNA reads TGCGCCAGCAGCGTGGTAGGGGGCGTAGGCGGCGAGCAGTACTTC.